This T cell receptor beta chain was identified in a study of technical replicates of blood from several donors. The CDR3 is made up of 17 amino acids. The germline CDR1 and CDR2 sequences are MGHRA and YSYEKL. V was trimmed by 2 bases and J by 0 bases, leaving 13 bases between them. A single count supports this clone. Libraries were prepared by immunoSEQ multiplex PCR; TCRdb keeps only in-frame clonotypes and omits some of them. This sample carries 75,000 to 95,000 clones, over 75% of them seen once, and the ten largest clones take about 0.38%. The chain is built from TRBV4-1 and TRBJ2-2; the D gene is possibly TRBD2 (7 bases). This TCR came from a human donor in good health. The specimen was T cells isolated from PBMCs. In DNA form, the CDR3 reads TGCGCCAGCAGCCAACCTAGGGAGGGGGCGAACACCGGGGAGCTGTTTTTT. Translation gives CASSQPREGANTGELFF.